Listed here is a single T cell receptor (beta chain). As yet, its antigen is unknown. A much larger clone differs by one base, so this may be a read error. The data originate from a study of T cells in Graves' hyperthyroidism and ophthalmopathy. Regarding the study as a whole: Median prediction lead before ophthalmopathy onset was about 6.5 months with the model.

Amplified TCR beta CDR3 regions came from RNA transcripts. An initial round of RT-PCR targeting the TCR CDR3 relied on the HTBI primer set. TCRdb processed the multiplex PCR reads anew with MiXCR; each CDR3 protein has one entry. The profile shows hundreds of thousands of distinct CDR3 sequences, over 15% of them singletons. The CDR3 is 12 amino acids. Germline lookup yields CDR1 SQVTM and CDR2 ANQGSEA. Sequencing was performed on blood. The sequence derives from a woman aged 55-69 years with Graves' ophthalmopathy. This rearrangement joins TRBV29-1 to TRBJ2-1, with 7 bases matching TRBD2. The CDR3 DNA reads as TGCATGGGGGGGGACTCCTACAATGAGCAGTTCTTC. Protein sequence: CMGGDSYNEQFF.